Listed here is a single T cell receptor (beta chain). The method was immunoSEQ multiplex PCR; TCRdb's version includes in-frame clones alone and lacks a portion of them. The sample gives just under 65,000 clones, roughly nine tenths of which show up once; 5.2% is in the top ten. People who had autoimmune disease history or systemic immunosuppression were excluded. Samples of blood were obtained at baseline, on cycle 4 day 1, and on cycle 7 day 1. The entry originates in a study of OX40 agonist ivuxolimab in advanced cancers. The CDR3 is 14 amino acids. Germline CDR1 MDHEN, CDR2 SYDVKM. Trimming took 4 bases from V and 8 from J; bases not matched to a gene: 10.

The sequence derives from an adult with an advanced solid tumor such as melanoma, head and neck, liver or kidney cancer. This sample comprised CD4+ or CD8+ T cells sorted from blood, obtained in a trial of the OX40 agonist ivuxolimab. V is TRBV28 and J is TRBJ1-2; 7 positions match TRBD1. CDR3 protein: CASSSPRTGRGYTF. CDR3 sequence (DNA): TGTGCCAGCAGTTCGCCGCGGACAGGTCGGGGCTACACCTTC.